This TCR beta chain was recorded in a study of T cells in women clearing cervical HPV infection listed by TCRdb under 2018. For the study in its entirety: Cases were approximately 25 women with histologically confirmed HPV16-related CIN3 or worse, including a couple of invasive cancers. Cases had a median age of approximately 34 years and controls had a median age of around 41, with no significant differences in baseline characteristics. As quality controls, five blinded duplicates were added to each group, bringing the total to approximately 60 samples made up of 50 or so participants and 10 replicates. The controls were fewer than 30 women whose single incident HPV16 infection cleared within 12 months with no development of precancer or cancer. HLA typing was available for only a few women, so HLA type could not be excluded as a confounder. The parent cohort enrolled 10,049 women aged 18 or older in Guanacaste, Costa Rica, during about 1992 to 1995 and followed them for seven to eight years. Among cases, blood sampling occurred a median of about 150 days after lesion detection, with an interquartile range of roughly 90 to 200 days. Blood from cases was drawn at the visit where the lesion was first identified, while blood from controls was drawn once the infection was no longer detected. Cases and controls were matched on age within five years and on year of sample collection. An exploratory proof-of-principle case-control study, nested within the Guanacaste HPV Natural History Study in Costa Rica, was conducted to compare TCR repertoires across cervical HPV16 outcomes. What the authors observed across the whole study: TRBV6-7 relative abundance was lower in cases than in controls (approximately 0.1% versus 0.16%; Bonferroni P = 0.0008). Random forest classifiers that combined richness and V gene abundances separated cases from controls with an estimated AUC of around 0.83. Because the number of T cells per sample was unknown, the richness differences could reflect varying T-cell content rather than repertoire biology. Because of the cross-sectional design, the study could not determine whether the associations came before infection or resulted from infection, and neither effector/memory subsets nor HPV-specific T cells were isolated. Significantly higher TCR repertoire richness was observed in CIN3+ cases than in controls across sequencing depths, whereas no difference in evenness was found.

TCR beta CDR3 regions were amplified by multiplex PCR using the immunoSEQ assay from an average of about 1,200 ng genomic DNA per sample. To correct primer bias, the assay used a complete synthetic TCR repertoire to set an amplification baseline. The amplicons were sequenced on the Illumina platform. In the authors' own workflow: Sequences were error-corrected by clustering with frequency ratios and a modified nearest-neighbor algorithm and were then analyzed in the immunoSEQ Analyzer with IMGT gene definitions. At each rarefaction depth, TCR richness and evenness were averaged over 20 rarefaction repeats, and samples with fewer sequences than the depth were excluded. V, D and J gene relative abundances were compared between groups with Wilcoxon rank sum tests, applying FDR correction. An intraclass correlation of just under 96% for TCR richness and an average of about 80% across some 66 gene segments were obtained from the blinded duplicates. The table was pulled from immuneACCESS by TCRdb, which kept in-frame rearrangements only. Such tables lose some clones; where checked, under half of the loss comes from unresolved V genes, and the rest has no known cause. V and J calls and clone size are copied from that table; D and trimming were computed from the DNA. The table for this sample shows around 19,000 clones. 16% of the sample rests with the top ten.

For this clone: This clone's antigen is unknown. The observed sequence ends 3 residues before the CDR3 terminus, with the missing tail filled in from the germline J gene.

As encoded in the germline V gene, CDR1 is SGHDT while CDR2 is YYEEEE. The CDR3 runs 15 residues from the cysteine to the phenylalanine. The DNA shown is the part of the CDR3 that was read: 36 bases, in frame from base 1. Every participant had a single incident cervical HPV16 infection, and women with prevalent HPV16 infections were excluded. Cervical HPV DNA was detected with MY09/MY11 PCR, and genotyping was done by dot-blot hybridization. About 15 mL of heparinized blood were centrifuged, and the buffy coat was aliquoted, frozen at -30°C, then stored at -80°C. QIAGEN kits were used to extract genomic DNA from the buffy coat specimens.

The sequenced sample was blood buffy coat. The sequence joins TRBV5-6 to TRBJ2-2, and perhaps TRBD2 as D gene, on 6 matching bases. This receptor was taken from a woman between 18 and 70 years old with a cervical HPV16 infection that either progressed to CIN3+ or cleared (not recorded which). The CDR3 reads CASSLAGTAGEKLFF. The DNA read from the CDR3 is TGTGCCAGCAGCTTGGCCGGAACAGCGGGTGAAAAG.